This T cell receptor beta chain originates from a study of regulatory T cells in long-lasting Graves disease (dated by TCRdb to the early 2020s). Broadly, across the study: Patients with newly diagnosed Graves' disease had been on antithyroid drugs for under 3 months. Patients with persistent Graves' disease were compared with patients with newly diagnosed Graves' disease using TCR sequencing and RNA sequencing of peripheral blood. A total of roughly 33 samples were covered by TCR sequencing, comprising some 13 persistent and 20 or so newly diagnosed Graves' disease patients. The study took place in China and was registered as a clinical trial.

V sheds 3 bases and J sheds 5 bases, leaving 16 bases between their ends. The germline V gene (reference sequence) yields SEHNR for CDR1 and FQNEAQ for CDR2. The CDR3 holds 15 amino acids from the cysteine to the phenylalanine. Of all the DNA, just the CDR3 is kept, 45 bases in frame from base 1. The time point label here, explained by the study, means: newly diagnosed GD, antithyroid drugs for less than 3 months. For both TCR sequencing and RNA sequencing, RNA was extracted from PBMCs using TRIzol. The diagnosis of Graves' disease followed American Thyroid Association guidelines. Patients were recruited from an endocrinology department in Xi'an, China. Each patient gave roughly 8.4 milliliters of peripheral blood, collected in an EDTA anticoagulant tube. Ficoll Paque Plus density gradient separation was used to isolate PBMCs, and no additional T cell sorting was done. An Agilent 2100 Bioanalyzer and agarose gel were used to check RNA quality, and a NanoDrop 2000 was used to measure RNA concentration.

Study-level results and caveats: A larger number of public clonotypes was shared among persistent patients (under 3,000) than among newly diagnosed patients (approximately 1,000). Sequencing and analysis were limited to the TCR beta chain. The authors acknowledged the small sample size as a limitation that may reduce accuracy. The study examined only peripheral blood because the primary lesion, thyroid tissue, could not be accessed. Lower TCR Shannon entropy and fewer highly expanded clones were observed in persistent Graves' disease patients than in newly diagnosed patients, which suggested clonal expansion. TRBV28, TRBJ1-2 and TRBJ2-5 were preferentially used in persistent disease, while TRBV20-1 and TRBJ2-1 were favored in newly diagnosed disease.

This clonotype was picked up many times. Its antigen specificity is not known. No clone much larger than this one lies a single base away; base qualities are absent. The receptor library was made with multiplex PCR. Data came from an Illumina HiSeq 4000. To build TCR beta libraries, CDR3 regions were amplified by Arm-PCR using iRepertoire HTBI primers. Before sequencing, the PCR products underwent gel purification. Under the source paper's analysis protocol: Gene usage analysis of CDR3 amino acid clonotypes used the 60 to 80 TRBV and 14 to 15 TRBJ segments found across samples. COPE and FqMerger were used to merge the filtered high-quality paired reads into contigs. Contigs were aligned with BLAST to IMGT TRBV, TRBD and TRBJ reference genes, and CDR3 was defined per IMGT. Clonotypes above 0.1% frequency were classified as highly expanded clones. Repertoire diversity was measured by Shannon entropy, and V-J evenness by the Gini coefficient. Public clonotypes were defined as clonotypes shared by more than one individual. TCRdb reanalyzed the raw reads on its own, using fastp at Q25 for trimming and MiXCR for clone calling, and kept in-frame beta chains. Every entry covers one CDR3 protein and lists the most common genes and DNA from its rows. TCRdb's processing, not the authors', yielded these V and J calls. A total of roughly 420,000 distinct CDR3 sequences appear in this sample, less than 15% of them only once. Around a sixth of the sample belongs to the ten largest clones.

The same sample was also studied in work on T cells in Graves' hyperthyroidism and ophthalmopathy. Per the second study: Stable Graves' hyperthyroidism was defined as no progression to ophthalmopathy during 18 months of follow-up. Hyperthyroidism patients were aged 18 to 65 years and newly diagnosed, with disease duration of less than 2 months. Patients with uncontrolled infections, other autoimmune diseases, pregnancy or lactation were excluded. Clinical symptoms, serum thyroxine and TRAb, thyroid ultrasound, and orbital computed tomography formed the basis for the diagnoses. The TCR CDR3 was subjected to a first round of RT-PCR using the HTBI primer set and the Qiagen OneStep RT-PCR kit. Most expanded thyroid clonotypes (frequency above 0.001) were also detected in blood, suggesting blood repertoires may reflect thyroid immune responses. A 13 V-J signature model separated ophthalmopathy from stable hyperthyroidism, with around 91% sensitivity and about 81% specificity in cross-validation and 80%/75% in testing. In validation, the model predicted progression to ophthalmopathy with around 71% sensitivity and around 72% specificity, a median of 6.5 months before onset. To identify TCR V-J signatures that set the groups apart, the researchers used a discovery cohort of 95 to 100 patients, made up of 43 with Graves' ophthalmopathy and some 58 with stable Graves' hyperthyroidism. Prospective prediction of ophthalmopathy was tested in an independent validation cohort consisting of 18 to 20 hyperthyroidism patients and 15 to 17 patients who later progressed to ophthalmopathy. The approximately 100 discovery patients were randomly split 7:3 into training and test sets. In addition, the study compared T-cell repertoires in thyroid tissue and in blood from about 6 Graves' hyperthyroidism patients. After sampling, hyperthyroidism patients received methimazole starting at 30 mg daily, and ophthalmopathy patients received high-dose intravenous methylprednisolone. A second multiplex PCR round built the libraries, followed by size selection and purification. The libraries were sequenced on an Illumina HiSeq2000 using paired-end 100 bp reads. Raw data were processed with SOAPnuke, discarding reads with adapters, uncalled bases, mean Phred below 15, or no exact constant-primer or identifier match. COPE v1.2.5 was used to merge the high-quality paired reads, and each unique nucleotide sequence was defined as a clonotype. Clonotypes were aligned to IMGT TRBV, TRBD and TRBJ reference segments using MiTCR v1.1. Analysis was restricted to V-J combinations with a frequency above 0.0001, which covered 99% to 99.2% of repertoires. The TCS score was defined as F50 (clonal expansion) divided by E x V (chaos), with BLOSUM62-based TCRdist calculated between CDR3 peptides within each V-J. Welch's t-statistics and random forest reduced 514 V-J features to 13, which were used in a naive Bayes classifier (R e1071). Sample size was not statistically predetermined, and blinding of investigators to group allocation was not performed. The paper describes TCR Vbeta CDR3 sequencing of 130 to 150 peripheral blood samples, made up of around 41 ophthalmopathy patients, approximately 73 hyperthyroidism patients and 17 progressor patients.

The chain uses TRBV7-9 and TRBJ2-5, with the D call perhaps TRBD1 or TRBD2, as 5 bases match in each case. This receptor was identified in a woman in her fifties or sixties with Graves disease. Donor details come from another sample of the same person, matched by shared clones. Sequenced material: peripheral blood mononuclear cells (PBMCs), taken at new diagnosis, from a patient treated with antithyroid drugs. The nucleotides are TGTGCCAGCAGCTTGGGGTTCGGGGCCGCGGAGACCCAGTACTTC. Its product reads: CASSLGFGAAETQYF. Outside the CDR3, residues come from the reference TRBV7-9 and TRBJ2-5 proteins, so the full variable domain is: DTGVSQNPRHKITKRGQNVTFRCDPISEHNRLYWYRQTLGQGPEFLTYFQNEAQLEKSRLLSDRFSAERPKGSFSTLEIQRTEQGDSAMYLCASSLGFGAAETQYFGPGTRLLVL.